This T cell receptor beta chain is drawn from a study of blood T cell repertoires in COVID-19. In the original workflow: Estimated nucleated cell counts came from reference gene primer amplification. Assay used: immunoSEQ multiplex PCR; TCRdb lists only in-frame clones, some missing. D and trimming come from the DNA, and the V and J calls and clone size come from that table. This sample has about 49,000 clones, with around 86% found just once. Germline loops: CDR1 MDHEN, CDR2 SYDVKM. The CDR3 is 15 residues long. The V segment lost 5 bases and the J segment 0 bases; nucleotides outside the gene matches: 5.

The J gene is TRBJ1-1, the V gene TRBV28, with TRBD1 identical over 8 bases. This clonotype originated in a woman of 80 years or more with COVID-19, enrolled during active disease. What was sequenced was peripheral blood. As DNA, the CDR3 is TGTGCCAGCAGTATCCGACAGGGGATGAACACTGAAGCTTTCTTT. This sequence encodes CASSIRQGMNTEAFF.